A selection of T cell receptor beta chains follows, all from one sample in a study of response to subunit inactivated influenza vaccine. TCRdb independently ran MiXCR on the RT-PCR reads; one entry per CDR3 protein. The table includes 500,000 to 650,000 distinct CDR3 sequences, approximately 7.7% detected once. The source material was PBMCs from blood, sampled less than 25 months after vaccination. These receptors originate from a man aged 50-75 years who received an inactivated influenza vaccine. Each CDR3 is given without its conserved first and last residue.

v_gene	j_gene	CDR3aa
TRBV4-3	TRBJ2-1	ASSRRTGSAYNEQF
TRBV7-2	TRBJ2-7	ASSSGTSGFYEQY
TRBV7-2	TRBJ2-4	ASSLRTGRFQY
TRBV12-3/TRBV12-4	TRBJ2-5	ASSFLRGPWQETQY
TRBV12-3/TRBV12-4	TRBJ2-3	ASSLGGPRDTQY
TRBV20-1	TRBJ2-3	SAKSGTGGPDTQY
TRBV4-1	TRBJ2-1	ASSQIGVNRGGLHNEQF
TRBV20-1	TRBJ2-3	SARRGPSGSADTQY
TRBV7-2	TRBJ1-4	ASRIRQGPLF
TRBV10-3	TRBJ2-7	AIRGTSPYEQY
TRBV12-3/TRBV12-4	TRBJ2-2	ASSLRGRAGELF
TRBV28	TRBJ2-1	ASSPLRQGLF
TRBV21-1	TRBJ1-5	ASSKAWVTVPGEDQPQH
TRBV12-3/TRBV12-4	TRBJ2-1	ASSFRSYNEQF
TRBV11-2	TRBJ1-6	ASSRDRGRESYNSPLH
TRBV5-6	TRBJ1-4	ASSLAGHLEKLF
TRBV6-2/TRBV6-3	TRBJ2-1	ASSAGQIVYEQF
TRBV7-8	TRBJ2-3	ASSLVLGGRTDTQY
TRBV7-9	TRBJ2-5	ASSSTSSETQY
TRBV9	TRBJ2-2	ASSVTGYDTGELF